The 14 T cell receptor beta chains listed next were all sequenced from one sample in a study of somatic mutations in cytotoxic T cells in rheumatoid arthritis (TCRdb year 2017). Libraries were prepared through the immunoSEQ multiplex PCR assay. Entries here come from immuneACCESS through TCRdb and include only in-frame sequences with V and J called. Some clones fail to appear in such tables; in the studies checked, an unresolved V gene covers under half of the shortfall, and the cause of the remainder is unknown. The sample profile shows about 25,000 clones; less than 85% of them were found once. The ten largest clones represent more than 7.5% of the sample. The sequenced material came from CD8+ T cells sorted from blood. The receptor set was obtained from a woman between 18 and 29 years old in good health.

The chain is built from TRBV2 and TRBJ2-1, with 8 nucleotides matching TRBD1. Germline lookup yields CDR1 SNHLY and CDR2 FYNNEI. The junction had 7 bases not matched to a gene; V was cut back by 4 bases and J by 8 bases. CDR3 length: 14 residues. The CDR3 DNA sequence: TGTGCCAGCAGTGTGGCAGGGGGCTGGGATGAGCAGTTCTTC. It is translated as CASSVAGGWDEQFF.

In its sample, this clone was seen a few times. The chain couples TRBV28 to TRBJ2-5; 12 bases align to TRBD2. There are 20 residues in the CDR3. Germline V CDR1 and CDR2: MDHEN, SYDVKM. V dropped 1 base and J dropped 2; count of bases not matched to a gene: 14. This CDR3 reads CASSLFPGLRTSGTQETQYF. The CDR3 DNA reads as TGTGCCAGCAGTTTATTCCCGGGTCTCCGGACTAGCGGGACACAAGAGACCCAGTACTTC.

This clone occurred a few times. The chain joins TRBV7-6 to TRBJ2-3, with unresolved D. Looked up from germline, CDR1 is SGHVS and CDR2 is FNYEAQ. The CDR3 loop spans 15 amino acids. Trimming left V 2 bases short and J 2 bases short, with 11 bases between. CDR3 sequence (DNA): TGTGCCAGCAGCTTAAGGGCGTCCCACACAGATACGCAGTATTTT. Translated: CASSLRASHTDTQYF.

The chain has TRBV29-1 and TRBJ2-7; 9 nucleotides agree with TRBD1. The CDR3 sequence is 14 residues long. J gave up 6 bases and V 4 bases, and 10 bases lay outside the gene matches. CDR1 is SQVTM, CDR2 ANQGSEA, per germline. The CDR3 sequence is CSVAVAGTGLEQYF. CDR3 in DNA: TGCAGCGTTGCAGTTGCCGGGACAGGGCTCGAGCAGTACTTC.

V and J are TRBV4-1 and TRBJ1-5; no clear D. Trimming cost V 4 bases and J 8 bases, with 12 bases left between them. The CDR3 sequence is 13 residues long. Germline loops: CDR1 MGHRA, CDR2 YSYEKL. CDR3 protein: CASSPSFWEPQHF. The CDR3 nucleotides read TGCGCCAGCAGCCCCTCTTTTTGGGAGCCCCAGCATTTT.

V is TRBV10-3 and J is TRBJ1-2; 8 positions agree with TRBD1. This CDR3 spans 17 amino acids. Germline CDR1 ENHRY, CDR2 SYGVKD. Losses at the gene ends were 4 bases for V and 4 bases for J; bases not matched to a gene: 14. In DNA, the CDR3 is TGTGCCATCAGTGGTAATGATGGGAACAGGGGGGCCTATGGCTACACCTTC. It yields the protein CAISGNDGNRGAYGYTF.

In its sample, this clone was seen once. The chain recombines TRBV7-9 with TRBJ2-6; D may correspond to TRBD1 or TRBD2 (5 bases each). The ends were cut back, 1 base at V and 1 base at J, with 14 bases in the middle. The CDR3 runs 18 residues. The germline gives CDR1 SEHNR, CDR2 FQNEAQ (reference sequence). The CDR3 protein is CASSLDNPGQSGANVLTF. The CDR3 bases are TGTGCCAGCAGCTTAGACAACCCGGGGCAGTCTGGGGCCAACGTCCTGACTTTC.

The chain combines TRBV6-6 with TRBJ2-7; no clear D gene. CDR3 length: 16 amino acids. CDR1 and CDR2 from the germline V gene are MNHNY and SVGAGI (reference sequence). V was trimmed by 0 bases and J by 2 bases, leaving 14 bases between them. CDR3 sequence: CASSYSTFGQAYEQYV. CDR3 DNA sequence: TGTGCCAGCAGTTACTCGACTTTTGGGCAAGCCTACGAGCAGTACGTC.

The chain employs TRBV6-6 and TRBJ2-7, with D tentatively TRBD1 (5 bases). Germline V CDR1 and CDR2: MNHNY, SVGAGI (reference sequence). The CDR3 has 14 amino acids. V lost 2 bases, J lost 5 bases, and 13 bases lay in between. Here the CDR3 reads CASSYGRTSHEQYF. Here the CDR3 DNA reads TGTGCCAGCAGTTACGGCAGGACATCCCACGAGCAGTACTTC.

This clone was detected only a few times. The chain uses TRBV6-5 and TRBJ1-1; tentatively, D is TRBD1 (6 bases). The germline V gene encodes CDR1 MNHEY and CDR2 SVGAGI. Trimming cost V 2 bases and J 1 base, with 8 bases left between them. The CDR3 is 14 residues long. The CDR3 DNA reads TGTGCCAGCAGTTACGGGGGGCAGAACACTGAAGCTTTCTTT. It encodes CASSYGGQNTEAFF.

The V call is TRBV7-6, the J call TRBJ1-1; D uncertain. This CDR3 has 12 amino acids. CDR1 is SGHVS and CDR2 is FNYEAQ in the germline V gene. The V gene lost 4 bases and the J gene lost 4 bases, with 7 bases spanning the gap. CDR3 coding DNA: TGTGCCAGCAGCTCAGTTTCCACTGAAGCTTTCTTT. Translated: CASSSVSTEAFF.

The chain has TRBV28 and TRBJ2-7, with 9 bases fitting TRBD2. Per the germline V gene, CDR1 is MDHEN and CDR2 is SYDVKM. Unmatched junction bases numbered 10, after V lost 2 bases and J lost 5 bases. The CDR3 has 16 amino acids. The CDR3 reads CASSLGAGGPIHEQYF. The DNA of the CDR3 is TGTGCCAGCAGTTTAGGGGCGGGAGGGCCGATCCACGAGCAGTACTTC.

V gene TRBV11-2 combines with J gene TRBJ2-7, with D perhaps TRBD2 (6 bases). The CDR3 is made up of 13 amino acids. Trimming took 7 bases from V and 4 from J, leaving 14 bases between them. CDR1 is SGHAT, CDR2 FQNNGV, per germline. DNA of the CDR3: TGTGCCAGCACCACCGGAGGGGCGTACGAGCAGTACGTC. This sequence encodes CASTTGGAYEQYV.

This clone came up once. This rearrangement joins TRBV28 to TRBJ2-2; D unclear. V gave up 3 bases and J gave up 6 bases, with 5 bases separating them. This CDR3 has 12 residues. Germline loops: CDR1 MDHEN, CDR2 SYDVKM. Written as DNA, the CDR3 is TGTGCCAGCAGTTTCCTGTCCGGGGAGCTGTTTTTT. Protein: CASSFLSGELFF.